The clone carrying this TCR beta chain was seen more than once but under ten times. What it binds is unknown. Expressed TCRB transcripts were sequenced after all isolated RNA was converted to cDNA. Assay: immunoSEQ multiplex PCR; the TCRdb copy retains only in-frame clones and omits some. The sample carries fewer than 350,000 clones, around 20% recorded once. The data are from a study of beta chain features in type 1 diabetes. Study results and caveats: Within the patient group, naive, central memory and Treg TCRB repertoires appeared more similar to each other than within healthy donors.

Germline CDR1 reads SGHAT; CDR2 reads FQNNGV. The J segment lost 6 bases and the V segment lost 4 bases, leaving 6 bases of the junction unmatched. The CDR3 has 16 amino acids. The chain uses TRBV11-2 and TRBJ2-3, with 14 bases matching TRBD2. The sequence derives from a woman aged 18-29 years in good health. The sample taken for sequencing was naive CD4+ T cells from blood. The CDR3 spells CASSSRTSGRFDTQYF. The CDR3 DNA is TGTGCCAGCAGCTCCCGGACTAGCGGGAGGTTTGATACGCAGTATTTT.